This TCR beta chain derives from a study of cytomegalovirus exposure and HLA in healthy donors. Study-wide points: It was approximately 150 TCR beta chains that were listed as cytomegalovirus-associated.

The CDR3 contains 15 residues. Trimming took 7 bases from V and 0 from J, leaving 15 bases between them. Germline V CDR1 and CDR2: MNHEY, SVGAGI. The donors belonged to the approximately 120-subject validation cohort, separate from the roughly 710-subject first cohort. Sequencing was performed with immunoSEQ multiplex PCR; in TCRdb, only in-frame clones are kept and a portion is missing. Among about 260,000 clones listed, around 91% were seen once. Regarding this clone: The antigen is undetermined.

This TCR derives from a woman aged 25 to 39 in good health and CMV-seronegative. This chain joins TRBV6-5 and TRBJ1-1; weak D call: TRBD1 (5 bases). Sequences were obtained from PBMCs. The CDR3 reads CASTTRRGMNTEAFF. CDR3 nucleotides: TGTGCCAGCACCACACGGCGGGGGATGAACACTGAAGCTTTCTTT.